This TCR beta chain was identified in a study of T cells in tumors after PD-1 blockade. Study context: Each patient got pembrolizumab 200 mg every 3 weeks or cemiplimab 350 mg every 2 weeks. Some patients also took daily vismodegib 150 mg during anti-PD-1 treatment. Peripheral blood samples averaged 36,536 unique clonotypes and some 100,000 templates.

Regarding this clone: Its antigen remains unknown.

Findings and limits, study-wide: Peripheral recruitment is suggested, as some novel exhausted tumor clones were in pre-treatment blood.

Libraries were prepared by immunoSEQ multiplex PCR; TCRdb keeps only in-frame clonotypes and omits some of them. The sample holds tens of thousands of clones, approximately 79% seen once. The sequences come from PBMCs, collected after anti-PD-1 treatment. The receptor's source is a human donor with basal cell carcinoma.

CDR3 sequence reads: CASANRGQETQYF. DNA for the CDR3: TGTGCCAGCGCTAACAGGGGTCAAGAGACCCAGTACTTC. This chain links TRBV11-1 with TRBJ2-5; 7 bases match TRBD1. This CDR3 has 13 residues. Germline lookup yields CDR1 SGHAT and CDR2 FQDESV (reference sequence). V shed 8 bases, J shed 2 bases, and the junction held 5 bases outside the gene matches.